These 25 T cell receptor beta chains were sequenced from one sample in a study of spatial heterogeneity in lung cancer. TCRdb re-derived calls from the 5' RACE reads in MiXCR, one entry per CDR3 protein. The profile shows approximately 66,000 distinct CDR3 sequences, around 6% of them singletons. Time point indicated: sample taken at primary tumor resection. The sample here was PBMCs, taken at surgery. These receptors were taken from a female donor with early-stage non-small cell lung cancer.

In its sample, this clonotype was seen many times. The chain links TRBV6-5 to TRBJ2-7; 10 bases agree with TRBD2. CDR1 and CDR2 (germline): MNHEY, SVGAGI. J was trimmed by 5 bases and V by 4 bases; bases with no gene match: 17. The CDR3 contains 18 residues. Here the CDR3 reads CASSSRALAGVSNDEQYF. The CDR3 coding sequence is TGTGCCAGCAGTTCGCGGGCGCTAGCGGGAGTTTCAAATGACGAGCAGTACTTC.

In regard to this clonotype: At one end the junction does not follow the germline gene, possibly because of a read error. The genes are TRBV9 and TRBJ2-2; 8 bases match TRBD1. CDR1 is SGDLS and CDR2 is YYNGEE in the germline V gene. The CDR3 is 16 amino acids. The CDR3 nucleotides are TGTGCCAACAGCTTACGCGGACAGGGAGGCACCGGGGAGCTGTTTTTT. Its translation is CANSLRGQGGTGELFF.

The genes are TRBV6-1 and TRBJ2-2, with D unclear. V lost 8 bases to trimming and J lost 3 bases, with 4 bases between them. The germline V gene encodes CDR1 MNHNS and CDR2 SASEGT. The length of the CDR3 is 11 residues. The CDR3 loop reads CASLDTGELFF. The CDR3 DNA is TGTGCCAGCTTGGACACCGGGGAGCTGTTTTTT.

In this sample, this clonotype turned up many times. The rearrangement joins TRBV4-1 to TRBJ1-3; D gene uncertain. CDR3 length: 16 residues. Trimming cost V 1 base and J 2 bases, with 12 bases left between them. The germline V gene has CDR1 MGHRA and CDR2 YSYEKL. For the CDR3, the DNA is TGCGCCAGCAGCCAAGTGGCGTCCGGGACTGGAAACACCATATATTTT. As protein: CASSQVASGTGNTIYF.

This clonotype was counted many times. This chain connects TRBV7-8 to TRBJ1-1, with D hard to call. The CDR3 runs 11 residues. Between the trimmed V and J ends, which lost 5 bases and 1 base, there was a span of 2 bases. Germline CDR1 reads SGHVS; CDR2 reads FQNEAQ. CDR3 residues: CASSENTEAFF. The CDR3 nucleotides read TGTGCCAGCAGCGAGAACACTGAAGCTTTCTTT.

This clonotype was detected a few times. The V and J genes are TRBV20-1 and TRBJ2-7, with D unresolved. V lost 1 base and J 3 bases, leaving 7 bases between the germline ends. The CDR3 contains 12 residues. Germline CDR1 is DFQATT and CDR2 is SNEGSKA (reference sequence). The CDR3: CSARVHNYEQYF. The CDR3 DNA reads TGCAGTGCTAGAGTACACAACTACGAGCAGTACTTC.

This clonotype has a count of ten or more. This chain uses TRBV27 with TRBJ2-7; D tentatively reads TRBD1 or TRBD2 (5 bases each). The CDR3 sequence is 13 residues long. The V gene's germline CDR1 is MNHEY and CDR2 SMNVEV (reference sequence). V lost 6 bases and J lost 0, with 9 bases in between. CDR3 region: CASSLGPSYEQYF. DNA of the CDR3: TGTGCCAGCAGCCTGGGACCCTCCTACGAGCAGTACTTC.

Notes on this clonotype: Given a much more abundant clone one base away, this may be a read error. The chain is built from TRBV7-3 and TRBJ1-4, with a tentative D call TRBD1 (5 bases). The CDR3 is made up of 15 amino acids. Germline CDR1 reads SGHTA; CDR2 reads FQGTGA. Trimming stripped 4 bases from V and 3 bases from J, with 12 bases between. CDR3 amino acids: CASSSQGGSNEKLFF. In DNA form, the CDR3 reads TGTGCCAGCAGCTCCCAGGGAGGCTCTAATGAAAAACTGTTTTTT.

There are many counts of this clonotype. The V call is TRBV10-1, the J call TRBJ2-1; D tentatively reads TRBD1 or TRBD2 (5 bases each). The CDR3 runs 15 residues. Germline V gene sequence: CDR1 WNHNN, CDR2 SYGVQD (reference sequence). V dropped 8 bases and J dropped 7 bases, with 21 bases sitting between them. DNA of the CDR3: TGCGCCAGCTCTTCTCGAGGGCAGGGAGCAAATGAGCAGTTCTTC. As protein: CASSSRGQGANEQFF.

Only a few counts were recorded for this clonotype. The chain has TRBV6-5 and TRBJ1-5; maybe TRBD1 (6 bases). The V and J ends lost 5 bases and 2 bases respectively, with 16 bases between them. CDR1 is MNHEY, CDR2 SVGAGI, per germline. This CDR3 comprises 16 residues. The CDR3 is CASSPTGVRRNQPQHF. CDR3 DNA sequence: TGTGCCAGCAGTCCGACAGGAGTTCGTCGCAATCAGCCCCAGCATTTT.

A few counts support this clonotype. The rearrangement links TRBV6-6 to TRBJ2-1, with 8 bases that match TRBD1. V shed 6 bases and J 8 bases; nucleotides not matched to a gene: 12. The CDR3 is made up of 15 amino acids. Germline V lookup: CDR1 MNHNY, CDR2 SVGAGI (reference sequence). The CDR3: CASSYLTGAGDEQFF. Here the CDR3 DNA reads TGTGCCAGCAGCTACCTGACAGGGGCAGGTGATGAGCAGTTCTTC.

This chain connects TRBV7-9 to TRBJ2-3; D gene unclear. The V end was cut by 5 bases, the J end by 4 bases, with 13 bases between. The length of the CDR3 is 14 residues. Germline V gene sequence: CDR1 SEHNR, CDR2 FQNEAQ (reference sequence). CDR3 loop: CASSPGVMADTQYF. CDR3 sequence (DNA): TGTGCCAGCAGCCCCGGAGTAATGGCAGATACGCAGTATTTT.

This clonotype was seen many times. The CDR3 DNA follows: TGTGCCAGCAGCCCCGAGGATAATCAGCCCCAGCATTTT. It encodes CASSPEDNQPQHF. The genes are TRBV6-4 and TRBJ1-5; D not certain. Trimming shortened V by 6 bases and J by 4 bases, and 10 bases separated the two germline ends. Germline assignment: CDR1 MRHNA and CDR2 SNTAGT. The CDR3 spans 13 residues.

This clonotype was found many times. The V call is TRBV6-5, the J call TRBJ1-1; 7 bases fit TRBD1. There are 13 residues in the CDR3. V lost 2 bases, J lost 6 bases, and 3 bases stayed unmatched. The V gene's germline CDR1 is MNHEY and CDR2 SVGAGI. For the CDR3, the DNA is TGTGCCAGCAGTTACCAGGGGGTTGCTGAAGCTTTCTTT. Translation gives CASSYQGVAEAFF.

This clonotype was counted many times. The chain carries TRBV10-3 and TRBJ2-5, with TRBD2 matching over 8 bases. Germline V CDR1 and CDR2: ENHRY, SYGVKD. V was clipped by 3 bases and J by 0 bases; unmatched bases: 3. This CDR3 is built from 15 residues. The CDR3 DNA follows: TGTGCCATCAGTGATGAGCGGGAGTACCAAGAGACCCAGTACTTC. Amino acids: CAISDEREYQETQYF.

A note on this clonotype: This may stem from a read error, because a much larger clone lies one nucleotide away. The chain couples TRBV2 to TRBJ1-1; D remains ambiguous. Germline V gives CDR1 SNHLY, CDR2 FYNNEI. The CDR3 extends over 14 amino acids. CDR3 amino acids: CASSEGVLNTAAFF. CDR3 bases: TGTGCCAGCAGTGAGGGAGTCTTGAACACTGCAGCTTTCTTT.

CDR3 in amino acids: CASREGGSSYNEQFF. CDR3 DNA: TGTGCCAGCCGAGAGGGCGGTAGCTCCTACAATGAGCAGTTCTTC. The rearrangement links TRBV28 to TRBJ2-1, with D tentatively TRBD2 (5 bases). Trimming removed 8 bases at V and 0 bases at J, with 14 bases between. The CDR3 runs 15 residues. The V gene's germline CDR1 is MDHEN and CDR2 SYDVKM.

This clonotype was seen at least ten times. The V gene is TRBV6-1, the J gene TRBJ1-2; 8 bases fit TRBD1. Looked up from germline, CDR1 is MNHNS and CDR2 is SASEGT. The CDR3 consists of 13 residues. The ends lost 8 bases at V and 5 bases at J; junction bases unmatched: 7. CDR3 sequence: CASPDRGGYGYTF. For the CDR3, the DNA is TGTGCCAGCCCAGACAGGGGTGGATATGGCTACACCTTC.

V and J are TRBV3-1 and TRBJ2-5; D is possibly TRBD2 (5 bases). In germline, CDR1 is LGHDT, CDR2 YNNKEL (reference sequence). V gave up 4 bases and J gave up 2 bases, with 11 bases separating them. The CDR3 extends over 14 amino acids. CDR3 DNA: TGTGCCAGCAGCCTCGGACTGAGTCAAGAGACCCAGTACTTC. Translating it yields CASSLGLSQETQYF.

This clonotype was detected ten times or more. The chain carries TRBV5-1 and TRBJ2-7; 8 bases are shared with TRBD2. The junction had 5 bases not matched to a gene; V was cut back by 6 bases and J by 0 bases. The germline gives CDR1 SGHRS, CDR2 YFSETQ. The CDR3 covers 14 residues. Written as DNA, the CDR3 is TGCGCCAGCATTGACAGCGGGGGCTCCTACGAGCAGTACTTC. As protein: CASIDSGGSYEQYF.

This chain connects TRBV6-1 to TRBJ2-1; 10 nucleotides match TRBD2. CDR1 MNHNS and CDR2 SASEGT come from the germline V gene. Losses at the gene ends were 2 bases for V and 9 bases for J; bases not matched to a gene: 7. There are 15 residues in the CDR3. The CDR3 DNA is TGTGCCAGCAGTGAACGAAGCGGGAGGGCCGGTGAGCAGTTCTTC. It codes for CASSERSGRAGEQFF.

This clonotype has at least ten counts. DNA of the CDR3: TGTGCCAGCAGTGAGGGGGATACGCAGTATTTT. Its protein is CASSEGDTQYF. The chain uses TRBV2 and TRBJ2-3; D uncertain. The germline gives CDR1 SNHLY, CDR2 FYNNEI. The CDR3 has 11 residues. V lost 3 bases, J lost 6 bases, and 4 bases lay in between.

Many counts were recorded for this clonotype. This chain uses TRBV11-2 with TRBJ2-7; no firm D call. CDR3 length equals 13 residues. Deletions cut 1 base from V and 5 bases from J, with 9 bases between. CDR1 and CDR2 (germline): SGHAT, FQNNGV. The CDR3 coding sequence is TGTGCCAGCAGCTTAGGAAGGGTCAACGAGCAGTACGTC. This gives the protein CASSLGRVNEQYV.

This clonotype was found many times. V and J are TRBV7-9 and TRBJ2-1, with 11 bases matching TRBD2. Per the germline V gene, CDR1 is SEHNR and CDR2 is FQNEAQ (reference sequence). The CDR3 totals 14 residues. Unmatched junction bases numbered 4, after V lost 3 bases and J lost 9 bases. In DNA form, the CDR3 reads TGTGCCAGCAGCTTTGGTCTAGCGGGAGGTGAGCAGTTCTTC. The encoded protein is CASSFGLAGGEQFF.

This clonotype showed up many times. The gene calls are TRBV6-5 and TRBJ2-1, with 7 bases identical to TRBD2. The CDR3 spans 15 residues. CDR1 and CDR2 (germline): MNHEY, SVGAGI. J lost 4 bases, V lost 7 bases, and 10 bases had no gene match. CDR3 in DNA: TGTGCCAGCACCCTGGTTAGCGGGCCGTACAATGAGCAGTTCTTC. Translation: CASTLVSGPYNEQFF.